This TCR beta chain was retrieved from a study of blood T cell repertoires in COVID-19. On the study more broadly: From T cells, B-cell-depleted T cells, or PBMCs came the material, which was cDNA or gDNA.

This CDR3 is built from 13 residues. V shed 4 bases and J 12 bases; nucleotides not matched to a gene: 10. Germline CDR1 WNHNN, CDR2 SYGVQD (reference sequence). The count of this clone is one. Clones were read by immunoSEQ multiplex PCR, and TCRdb kept only the in-frame ones, dropping some. Of approximately 390,000 clones in the sample, approximately 87% were seen once. The chain links TRBV10-1 to TRBJ2-7; 9 bases map to TRBD1. The TCR sequence derives from a woman in her sixties with COVID-19, enrolled during active disease. Sequences were obtained from peripheral blood. The CDR3: CASSGPGQGSSYF. CDR3 sequence (DNA): TGCGCCAGCAGTGGACCTGGACAGGGGAGCTCGTACTTC.